These 3 T cell receptor beta chains were sequenced from one sample in a study of T cells in Graves' hyperthyroidism and ophthalmopathy. The CDR3 regions of TCR beta were amplified from RNA transcripts. HTBI primers were employed in a first-round RT-PCR of the TCR CDR3. Via MiXCR, TCRdb re-called the multiplex PCR reads, giving one row per CDR3 protein. In the table there are roughly 380,000 distinct CDR3 sequences, approximately 18% of which are singletons. The specimen sequenced was blood. The receptors originated from a middle-aged woman with Graves' ophthalmopathy.

The rearrangement links TRBV5-5 to TRBJ1-1, with a possible D match to TRBD1 (6 bases). This CDR3 has 15 residues. CDR1 SGHKS and CDR2 YYEKEE come from the germline V gene (reference sequence). V was clipped by 2 bases and J by 10 bases, with 21 bases between them. In nucleotides, the CDR3 is TGTGCCAGCAGCTTCGGGGGCAGCCCATCACCCGGAGCTTTCTTT. Protein sequence: CASSFGGSPSPGAFF.

The V call is TRBV15, the J call TRBJ2-5; 11 bases line up with TRBD2. The germline V gene has CDR1 LNHNV and CDR2 YYDKDF (reference sequence). CDR3 length: 18 residues. V gave up 5 bases and J gave up 4 bases; unmatched junction bases: 15. The DNA for the CDR3 is TGTGCCACCAGCCGACTGGGACTAGCGGTCCCCCTGCGAGAGACCCAGTACTTC. This sequence encodes CATSRLGLAVPLRETQYF.

This clonotype was seen at least ten times. The chain employs TRBV11-2 and TRBJ2-7, with 13 bases lining up with TRBD2. V was pared by 1 base and J by 8 bases, with 2 bases of the junction left unmatched. The V gene's germline CDR1 is SGHAT and CDR2 FQNNGV. This CDR3 is built from 14 residues. The CDR3 DNA is TGTGCCAGCAGCTTAGGACTAGCGGGAGGCAAGCAGTACTTC. This encodes CASSLGLAGGKQYF.